Below, one T cell receptor (beta chain) is given with its context. Its cognate antigen is unknown. These data originate in a study of CD8 T cells in Susac syndrome. Study-level information: Intravenous immunoglobulin alone or corticosteroids were being given to patients with Susac syndrome at blood draw, unless they were therapy-naive.

RNA was extracted with the RNeasy kit, and a quantity of about 0.45 to 1 ug was reverse transcribed using random hexamers. TCRdb re-called the immunoSEQ multiplex PCR reads with MiXCR, one entry per CDR3 protein. There are 95,000 to 150,000 distinct CDR3 sequences in the sample; 90% to 95% occur only once, and around 0.28% lies in the top ten. Study-level points and caveats: Around 16 Susac-specific public clones were found in total CD8+ repertoires and 5 or 6 in CD8+ TEMRA repertoires.

The CDR3 is 14 amino acids. In germline, CDR1 is MNHEY, CDR2 SMNVEV (reference sequence). The ends were cut back, 6 bases at V and 4 bases at J, with 15 bases in the middle. Sequenced sample: CD8+ T cells from PBMCs. The V and J genes are TRBV27 and TRBJ1-2, with D maybe TRBD1 (6 bases). The TCR originated in a human donor with Susac syndrome. The DNA of the CDR3 is TGTGCCAGCAGGCCGGGGGCGGGAGTCTATGGCTACACCTTC. Translation: CASRPGAGVYGYTF.